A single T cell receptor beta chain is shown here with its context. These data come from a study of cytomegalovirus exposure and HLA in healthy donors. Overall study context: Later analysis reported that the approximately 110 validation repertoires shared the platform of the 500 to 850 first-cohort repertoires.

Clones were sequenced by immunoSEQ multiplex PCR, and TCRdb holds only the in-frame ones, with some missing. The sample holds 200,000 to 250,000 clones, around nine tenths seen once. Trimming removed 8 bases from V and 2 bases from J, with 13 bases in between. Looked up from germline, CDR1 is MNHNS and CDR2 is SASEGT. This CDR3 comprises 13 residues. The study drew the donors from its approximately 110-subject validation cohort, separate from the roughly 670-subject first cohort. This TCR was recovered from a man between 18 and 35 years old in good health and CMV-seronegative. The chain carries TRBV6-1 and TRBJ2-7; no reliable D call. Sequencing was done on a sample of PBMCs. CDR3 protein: CASQVSSPYEQYF. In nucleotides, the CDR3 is TGTGCCAGCCAGGTATCCAGCCCCTACGAGCAGTACTTC.